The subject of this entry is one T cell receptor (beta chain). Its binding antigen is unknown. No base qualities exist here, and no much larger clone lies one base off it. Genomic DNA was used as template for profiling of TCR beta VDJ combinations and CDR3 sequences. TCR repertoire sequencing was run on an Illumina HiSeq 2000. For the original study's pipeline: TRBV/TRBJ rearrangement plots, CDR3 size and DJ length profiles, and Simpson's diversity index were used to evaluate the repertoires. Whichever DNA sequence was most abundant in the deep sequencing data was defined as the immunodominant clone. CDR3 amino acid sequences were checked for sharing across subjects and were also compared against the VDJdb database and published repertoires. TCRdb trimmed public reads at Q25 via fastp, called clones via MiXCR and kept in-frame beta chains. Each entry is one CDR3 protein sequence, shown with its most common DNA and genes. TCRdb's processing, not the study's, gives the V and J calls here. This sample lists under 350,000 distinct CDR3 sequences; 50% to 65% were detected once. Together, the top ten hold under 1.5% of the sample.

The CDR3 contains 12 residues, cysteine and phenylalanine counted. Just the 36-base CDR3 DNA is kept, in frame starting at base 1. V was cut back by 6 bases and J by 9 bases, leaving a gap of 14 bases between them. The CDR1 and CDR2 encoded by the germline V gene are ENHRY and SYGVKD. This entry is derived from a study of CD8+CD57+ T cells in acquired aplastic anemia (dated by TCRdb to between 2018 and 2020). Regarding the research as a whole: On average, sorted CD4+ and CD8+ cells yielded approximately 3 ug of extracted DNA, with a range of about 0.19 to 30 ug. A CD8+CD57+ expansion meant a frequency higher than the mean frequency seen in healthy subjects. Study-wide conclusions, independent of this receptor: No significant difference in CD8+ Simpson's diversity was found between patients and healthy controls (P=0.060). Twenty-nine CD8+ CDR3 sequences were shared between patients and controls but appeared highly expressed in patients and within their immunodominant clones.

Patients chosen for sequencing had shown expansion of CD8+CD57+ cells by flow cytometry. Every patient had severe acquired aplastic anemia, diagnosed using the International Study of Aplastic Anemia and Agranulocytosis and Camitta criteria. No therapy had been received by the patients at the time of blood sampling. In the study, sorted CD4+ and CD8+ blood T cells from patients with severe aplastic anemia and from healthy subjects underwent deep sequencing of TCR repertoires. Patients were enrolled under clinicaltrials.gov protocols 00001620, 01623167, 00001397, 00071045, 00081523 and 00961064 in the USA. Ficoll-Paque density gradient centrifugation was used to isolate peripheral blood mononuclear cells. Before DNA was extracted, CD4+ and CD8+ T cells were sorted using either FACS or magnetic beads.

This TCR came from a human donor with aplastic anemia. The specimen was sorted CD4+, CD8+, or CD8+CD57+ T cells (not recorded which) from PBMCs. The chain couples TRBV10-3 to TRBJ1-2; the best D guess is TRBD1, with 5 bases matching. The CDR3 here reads CAISPGGVSYTF. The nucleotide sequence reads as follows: TGTGCCATCAGCCCGGGGGGGGTCAGCTACACCTTC.